These T cell receptor beta chains were read from a single sample in a study of cytomegalovirus exposure and HLA in healthy donors. Measured with immunoSEQ multiplex PCR; TCRdb has only the in-frame clones, and not every one. The table includes 100,000 to 150,000 clones, more than 70% detected once. The material sequenced was PBMCs. The origin of the receptors is a woman in her sixties or seventies in good health and CMV-seronegative. CDR3s include the opening cysteine and the closing phenylalanine or tryptophan. Not all rows give a size; the values are once, few, many and, for expanded clones, a class.

size: .; V: TRBV7-9; CDR3: CGSGDSGANVLTF
size: .; V: TRBV30; CDR3: CAWRRGTGVYEQYF
size: .; V: TRBV29-1; CDR3: CSVPVSGEGAFF
size: .; V: TRBV6-6; CDR3: CASSQQGQAFF
size: .; V: TRBV4-1; CDR3: CASSQAAGVNEKLFF
size: .; V: TRBV18; CDR3: CASSPNLDRPYGYTF
size: .; V: TRBV28; CDR3: CASRQTPSGKTQYF
size: .; V: TRBV7-7; CDR3: CASSSGLYYEQYF
size: .; V: TRBV2; CDR3: CASQTSGGGNEQFF
size: few; V: TRBV5-4; CDR3: CASSLSGTGNYEQYF
size: .; V: TRBV5-4; CDR3: CASTPGSLNTGELFF
size: .; V: TRBV5-4; CDR3: CASSLGGVVGRNTEAFF
size: .; V: TRBV4-2; CDR3: CASSQELVHEQFF
size: .; V: TRBV5-1; CDR3: CASSPMGPLKRETQYF
size: .; V: TRBV7-2; CDR3: CASSRQSGGQGGETQYF
size: .; V: TRBV5-1; CDR3: CASSAGTSGAGETQYF
size: once; V: TRBV4-2; CDR3: CASSQDRAGGEGYTF
size: .; V: TRBV5-1; CDR3: CASSPDIYNEQFF
size: once; V: TRBV18; CDR3: CASSPGAGQTYGYTF
size: .; V: TRBV20-1; CDR3: CSASLQETQYF
size: .; V: TRBV7-3; CDR3: CASSLGGPSYNEQFF
size: .; V: TRBV28; CDR3: CASSGRLADRSPYEQYF
size: once; V: TRBV2; CDR3: CASRERQGPNTEAFF
size: few; V: TRBV5-1; CDR3: CASSSTGPYNSPLHF
size: .; V: TRBV14; CDR3: CASSPSGLVLWQFF
size: .; V: TRBV30; CDR3: CAWRWGRGKNIQYF
size: .; V: TRBV2; CDR3: CASSESGLAGGLKYF
size: .; V: TRBV7-9; CDR3: CASSRTGNNEKLFF
size: .; V: TRBV18; CDR3: CASSQQTGAGNQPQHF
size: .; V: TRBV5-8; CDR3: CASSLGALEAFF
size: once; V: TRBV7-9; CDR3: CASTPKGTGPYEQYF
size: .; V: TRBV7-2; CDR3: CASSRGLAGARETQYF
size: .; V: TRBV2; CDR3: CASSLQGGNYGYTF
size: .; V: TRBV9; CDR3: CASSLPPVNEQFF
size: .; V: TRBV19; CDR3: CASSIQGFRTGELFF
size: .; V: TRBV19; CDR3: CATGQGSYNEQFF
size: .; V: TRBV28; CDR3: CASSFTGDYGYTF
size: .; V: TRBV28; CDR3: CASSFTWDRRGYTF
size: .; V: TRBV5-1; CDR3: CASSLAPSGSTDTQYF
size: .; V: TRBV6-5; CDR3: CASSFLAGATNEQFF
size: few; V: TRBV7-2; CDR3: CASSRQRGGNQPQHF
size: .; V: TRBV30; CDR3: CAWSVRGGETQYF
size: .; V: TRBV7-3; CDR3: CASSPDRSSPLHF
size: .; V: TRBV18; CDR3: CASSDRTAYKLFF
size: .; V: TRBV19; CDR3: CASSIKGDTEAFF
size: .; V: TRBV27; CDR3: CASSIGQIYTQYF
size: .; V: TRBV29-1; CDR3: CSILRGAGEQYF
size: .; V: TRBV6-1; CDR3: CASQSGRRGTGELFF
size: .; V: TRBV6-4; CDR3: CASSEGQGTIQYF